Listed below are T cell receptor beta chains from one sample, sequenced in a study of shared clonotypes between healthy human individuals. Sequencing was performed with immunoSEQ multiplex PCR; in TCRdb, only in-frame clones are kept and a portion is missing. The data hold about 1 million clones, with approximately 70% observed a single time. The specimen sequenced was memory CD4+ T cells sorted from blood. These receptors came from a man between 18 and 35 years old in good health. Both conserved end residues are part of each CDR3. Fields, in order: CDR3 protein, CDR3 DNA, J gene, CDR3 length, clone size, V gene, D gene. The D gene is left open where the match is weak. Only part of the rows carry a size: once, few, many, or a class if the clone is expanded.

CASSEVEGGTEAFF TGTGCCAGCAGTGAGGTGGAGGGTGGGACTGAAGCTTTCTTT TRBJ1-1 14 NA TRBV2 NA
CASSSDGDVNTEAFF TGTGCCAGCAGCTCGGATGGGGACGTGAACACTGAAGCTTTCTTT TRBJ1-1 15 NA TRBV5-4 NA
CASSFRGTDTQYF TGTGCCAGCAGCTTTCGGGGTACAGATACGCAGTATTTT TRBJ2-3 13 once TRBV21-1 NA
CASSPTAGRREQYF TGCGCCAGCAGCCCTACAGCGGGGCGGAGAGAGCAGTACTTC TRBJ2-7 14 NA TRBV5-1 TRBD2
CASSRGGANTGELFF TGCGCCAGCAGCCGCGGGGGGGCGAACACCGGGGAGCTGTTTTTT TRBJ2-2 15 NA TRBV5-1 TRBD2
CASSEGFSDPYF TGTGCCAGCAGTGAAGGATTCTCCGACCCATATTTT TRBJ1-3 12 NA TRBV2 NA
CATSRHRGDYGYTF TGTGCCACCAGCAGACACAGGGGAGACTATGGCTACACCTTC TRBJ1-2 14 NA TRBV15 TRBD1
CASSDLGVDTDTQYF TGTGCCAGCAGTGATTTGGGTGTTGACACAGATACGCAGTATTTT TRBJ2-3 15 NA TRBV6-1 NA
CASSVNPNQPQHF TGTGCCAGCAGCGTTAACCCGAATCAGCCCCAGCATTTT TRBJ1-5 13 NA TRBV9 NA
CASSPGRYTEAFF TGTGCCAGCAGTCCGGGACGGTACACTGAAGCTTTCTTT TRBJ1-1 13 NA TRBV11-2 NA
CASSPVGQRDEQYF TGTGCCAGCAGCCCGGTGGGACAACGCGACGAGCAGTACTTC TRBJ2-7 14 NA TRBV11-1 NA
CASSGSREQFF TGCGCCAGCAGCGGGTCCCGCGAGCAGTTCTTC TRBJ2-1 11 few TRBV5-1 NA
CASSRGTSGGTYQETQYF TGCGCCAGCAGCAGAGGGACTAGCGGGGGGACGTACCAAGAGACCCAGTACTTC TRBJ2-5 18 NA TRBV5-1 TRBD2
CASSSGTGYNEQFF TGTGCCAGCAGCTCCGGGACAGGATACAATGAGCAGTTCTTC TRBJ2-1 14 NA TRBV7-3 TRBD1
CASSPAGASNQPQHF TGCGCCAGCAGCCCGGCCGGAGCCTCCAATCAGCCCCAGCATTTT TRBJ1-5 15 NA TRBV5-1 NA
CAISESGRQGVSYEQYF TGTGCCATCAGTGAGTCTGGGAGACAGGGGGTCTCCTACGAGCAGTACTTC TRBJ2-7 17 NA TRBV10-3 TRBD1
CASSLSATGQRATNEKLFF TGTGCCAGCAGCTTATCCGCGACGGGACAGCGTGCAACTAATGAAAAACTGTTTTTT TRBJ1-4 19 NA TRBV7-8 TRBD1
CASSSGGAGNSPLHF TGTGCCAGCAGCAGTGGGGGGGCTGGTAATTCACCCCTCCACTTT TRBJ1-6 15 NA TRBV4-2 NA
CASSHGQNYGYTF TGTGCCAGCAGCCATGGACAAAACTATGGCTACACCTTC TRBJ1-2 13 NA TRBV7-9 NA
CASSANPTGKETQYF TGTGCCAGCAGCGCTAATCCCACAGGGAAGGAGACCCAGTACTTC TRBJ2-5 15 NA TRBV9 NA
CASSLDPGGNTIYF TGTGCCAGCAGCTTGGATCCCGGCGGAAACACCATATATTTT TRBJ1-3 14 NA TRBV5-5 NA
CASSLETSGGDTQYF TGCGCCAGCAGCTTGGAGACTAGCGGCGGAGATACGCAGTATTTT TRBJ2-3 15 once TRBV5-1 TRBD2
CASSTQTKTNTGELFF TGTGCCAGCAGTACCCAGACTAAGACGAACACCGGGGAGCTGTTTTTT TRBJ2-2 16 few TRBV6-4 NA
CASTPEGVNYGYTF TGTGCCAGCACCCCCGAAGGGGTTAACTATGGCTACACCTTC TRBJ1-2 14 NA TRBV5-6 NA
CASSEWTGGNSPLHF TGTGCCAGCAGTGAGTGGACAGGGGGTAATTCACCCCTCCACTTT TRBJ1-6 15 NA TRBV2 TRBD1
CASSQGRGAFAPTNNEKLFF TGCGCCAGCAGCCAAGGTAGGGGGGCGTTCGCCCCCACAAATAATGAAAAACTGTTTTTT TRBJ1-4 20 few TRBV4-1 NA
CASSPGWGGLYNEQFF TGTGCCAGTAGTCCGGGTTGGGGGGGGCTTTACAATGAGCAGTTCTTC TRBJ2-1 16 NA TRBV19 NA
CASERRGQGYEQYF TGTGCCAGCGAAAGACGGGGACAGGGTTACGAGCAGTACTTC TRBJ2-7 14 NA TRBV28 TRBD1
CASSMAVKGVYEQYF TGTGCCAGTAGTATGGCCGTCAAGGGGGTCTACGAGCAGTACTTC TRBJ2-7 15 NA TRBV19 NA
CASSRGGSPLHF TGTGCCAGCAGCCGGGGGGGGTCACCCCTCCACTTT TRBJ1-6 12 NA TRBV5-4 NA
CASSSGETQYF TGTGCCAGCAGTTCAGGGGAGACCCAGTACTTC TRBJ2-5 11 few TRBV28 NA
CAWSVTPNQPQHF TGTGCCTGGAGTGTTACACCAAATCAGCCCCAGCATTTT TRBJ1-5 13 few TRBV30 NA
CASSLESGTGNYEQYF TGTGCCAGCAGCTTAGAAAGTGGGACAGGGAACTACGAGCAGTACTTC TRBJ2-7 16 NA TRBV11-2 TRBD1
CAWSVGQNTEAFF TGTGCCTGGAGTGTCGGGCAGAACACTGAAGCTTTCTTT TRBJ1-1 13 NA TRBV30 NA
CASSSQLGTYEQYF TGTGCCAGCAGCTCACAGCTGGGGACCTACGAGCAGTACTTC TRBJ2-7 14 NA TRBV7-9 NA
CASASGAPGNSPLHF TGTGCCAGCGCCTCCGGGGCGCCTGGTAATTCACCCCTCCACTTT TRBJ1-6 15 once TRBV11-2 NA
CASASGSSYNEQFF TGTGCCAGCGCAAGCGGGAGTTCCTACAATGAGCAGTTCTTC TRBJ2-1 14 NA TRBV7-8 TRBD2
CASSDEGRAFGNSPLHF TGTGCCAGCAGTGATGAGGGCAGGGCCTTTGGGAATTCACCCCTCCACTTT TRBJ1-6 17 NA TRBV2 NA
CASSRDRYNEQFF TGTGCCAGCTCACGGGACCGATACAATGAGCAGTTCTTC TRBJ2-1 13 NA TRBV18 NA
CASSRHLAGGGEQYF TGCGCCAGCAGCAGGCACCTAGCGGGAGGTGGCGAGCAGTACTTC TRBJ2-7 15 few TRBV5-1 TRBD2
CASSITGTGSSPLHF TGTGCCAGCAGTATAACCGGGACAGGGTCTTCACCCCTCCACTTT TRBJ1-6 15 NA TRBV27 TRBD1
CAWSQVYPYEQYF TGTGCCTGGAGCCAGGTCTACCCCTACGAGCAGTACTTC TRBJ2-7 13 NA TRBV30 NA
CASSRQGNYGYTF TGTGCCAGCAGCCGACAGGGGAACTATGGCTACACCTTC TRBJ1-2 13 few TRBV5-6 TRBD1
CASSVDSLGLQTYEQYF TGTGCCAGCAGCGTAGACAGTCTAGGATTACAAACCTACGAGCAGTACTTC TRBJ2-7 17 NA TRBV5-8 NA
CASSRGDRRYQHF TGTGCCAGCAGTAGAGGGGACAGGCGTTACCAGCATTTT TRBJ1-5 13 NA TRBV27 TRBD1
CASSRVGTDTQYF TGTGCCAGCAGCAGAGTGGGGACAGATACGCAGTATTTT TRBJ2-3 13 NA TRBV7-2 NA
CASSDSGRAGEQYF TGTGCCAGCAGCGACAGCGGGAGGGCAGGGGAGCAGTACTTC TRBJ2-7 14 NA TRBV9 TRBD2
CASRPGTGAGNTIYF TGTGCCAGCAGACCAGGGACAGGGGCTGGAAACACCATATATTTT TRBJ1-3 15 NA TRBV6-5 TRBD1
CASSMGQGTEAFF TGTGCCAGTAGTATGGGACAGGGTACTGAAGCTTTCTTT TRBJ1-1 13 NA TRBV19 TRBD1
CASSLGLAGNTDTQYF TGTGCCAGCAGCTTGGGGTTAGCGGGGAACACAGATACGCAGTATTTT TRBJ2-3 16 NA TRBV5-8 TRBD2
CASSNPGTEQRGELFF TGTGCCAGCAGCAACCCCGGGACAGAGCAAAGGGGGGAGCTGTTTTTT TRBJ2-2 16 NA TRBV21-1 NA
CASSPRTGGRGEKLFF TGTGCCAGCAGCCCCAGGACAGGGGGCAGGGGGGAAAAACTGTTTTTT TRBJ1-4 16 NA TRBV5-6 TRBD1
CASRQLKGVSNQPQHF TGTGCCAGCAGACAACTTAAGGGAGTCTCTAATCAGCCCCAGCATTTT TRBJ1-5 16 NA TRBV28 NA
CASSEGANYGYTF TGTGCCAGCAGTGAAGGAGCTAACTATGGCTACACCTTC TRBJ1-2 13 many TRBV6-1 NA
CASSSGLTNTEAFF TGCGCCAGCAGCTCTGGACTGACGAACACTGAAGCTTTCTTT TRBJ1-1 14 NA TRBV5-1 NA
CAWSPRYEAFF TGTGCCTGGAGTCCTCGATATGAAGCTTTCTTT TRBJ1-1 11 many TRBV30 NA
CASGPTGWKEKLFF TGTGCCAGCGGCCCGACAGGATGGAAGGAAAAACTGTTTTTT TRBJ1-4 14 NA TRBV7-8 NA